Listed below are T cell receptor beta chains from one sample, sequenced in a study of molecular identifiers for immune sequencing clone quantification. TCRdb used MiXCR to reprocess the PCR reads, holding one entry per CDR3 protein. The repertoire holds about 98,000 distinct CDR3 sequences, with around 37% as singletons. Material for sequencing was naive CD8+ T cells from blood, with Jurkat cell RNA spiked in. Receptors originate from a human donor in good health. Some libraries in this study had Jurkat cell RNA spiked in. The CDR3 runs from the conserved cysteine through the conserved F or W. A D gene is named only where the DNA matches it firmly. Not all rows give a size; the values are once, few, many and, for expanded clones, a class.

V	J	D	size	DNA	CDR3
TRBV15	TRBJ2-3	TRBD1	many	TGTGCCACCAGCAGAGATCGACAGGGGGCGGCTAGCGGGACAGATACGCAGTATTTT	CATSRDRQGAASGTDTQYF
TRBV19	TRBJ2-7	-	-	TGTGCCAGTAGTATAATGACAAGCTACGAGCAGTACTTC	CASSIMTSYEQYF
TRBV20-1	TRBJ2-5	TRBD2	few	TGCAGTGCTGGACTAGCGGGAACCATCCAAGAGACCCAGTACTTC	CSAGLAGTIQETQYF
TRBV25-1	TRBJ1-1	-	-	TGTGCCACCGCGAGGGGCACTGAAGCTTTCTTT	CATARGTEAFF
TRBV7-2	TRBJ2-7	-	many	TGTGCCAGCAGCCCCGAATTGGGCTCAGCCTACGAGCAGTACTTC	CASSPELGSAYEQYF
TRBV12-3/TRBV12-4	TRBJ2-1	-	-	TGTGCCAGCAGTGATCTAGTTCTTCCCTACAATGAGCAGTTCTTC	CASSDLVLPYNEQFF
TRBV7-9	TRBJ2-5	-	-	TGTGCCAGCAGCTTTAAGTCCCAGGGGCCCCTAGAGACCCAGTACTTC	CASSFKSQGPLETQYF
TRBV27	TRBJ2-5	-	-	TGTGCCAGCGCGGAGGGCCTTCAAGAGACCCAGTACTTC	CASAEGLQETQYF
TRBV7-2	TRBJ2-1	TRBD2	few	TGTGCCAGCAGCGCACTAGCGGGCCCCTACAATGAGCAGTTCTTC	CASSALAGPYNEQFF
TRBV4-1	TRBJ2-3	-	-	TGCGCCAGCAGCTCATACCGGACGGCGAGCCCAGATACGCAGTATTTT	CASSSYRTASPDTQYF
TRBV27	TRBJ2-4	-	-	TGTGCCAGCAGTTTGGGGGCTGAAGCCAAAAACATTCAGTACTTC	CASSLGAEAKNIQYF
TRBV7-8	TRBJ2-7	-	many	TGTGCCAGCAGCCCCCTGGACAGCTCCTACGAGCAGTACTTC	CASSPLDSSYEQYF
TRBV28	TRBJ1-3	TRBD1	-	TGTGCCAGCAGGTCTTCCTACGGGGACAGGGTGGGGGGAAACACCATATATTTT	CASRSSYGDRVGGNTIYF
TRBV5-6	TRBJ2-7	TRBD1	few	TGTGCCAGCAGCGTGGGACAGCCCTACGAGCAGTACTTC	CASSVGQPYEQYF
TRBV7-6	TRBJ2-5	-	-	TGTGCCAGCAGCCCGACAGTGATCCAAGAGACCCAGTACTTC	CASSPTVIQETQYF
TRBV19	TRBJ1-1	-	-	TGTGCCAGTAGTGAAGGGAGCATGATGAACACTGAAGCTTTCTTT	CASSEGSMMNTEAFF
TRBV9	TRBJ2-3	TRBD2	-	TGTGCCAGCAACCAGGGGACTAGCGGGGCGGATACGCAGTATTTT	CASNQGTSGADTQYF
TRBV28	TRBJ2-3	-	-	TGTGCCAGCACTGACAACTGGGAGAACATAGATACGCAGTATTTT	CASTDNWENIDTQYF
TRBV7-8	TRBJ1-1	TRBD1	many	TGTGCCAGCAGCGTGGACAGGGGGCCCCACACTGAAGCTTTCTTT	CASSVDRGPHTEAFF
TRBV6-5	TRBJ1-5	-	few	TGTGCCAGCAGCCTGGACGGTTATCAGCCCCAGCATTTT	CASSLDGYQPQHF
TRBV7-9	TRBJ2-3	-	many	TGTGCCAGCAGCTCCCGGGACCCGGGCGCAGATACGCAGTATTTT	CASSSRDPGADTQYF
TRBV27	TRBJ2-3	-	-	TGTGCCAGCAGTTTAATAACAGGGAGACCAGATACGCAGTATTTT	CASSLITGRPDTQYF
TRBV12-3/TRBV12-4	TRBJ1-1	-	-	TGTGCCAGCTGTTTGGGCCGGTACACTGAAGCTTTCTTT	CASCLGRYTEAFF
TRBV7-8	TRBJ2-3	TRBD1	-	TGTGCCAGCAGCTTATTGTTCGCGACAGGGGGGGACACTGATACGCAGTATTTT	CASSLLFATGGDTDTQYF
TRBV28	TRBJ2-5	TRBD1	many	TGTGCCAGCAGTTTTGGACAGGCCACCAGGGAGACCCAGTACTTC	CASSFGQATRETQYF
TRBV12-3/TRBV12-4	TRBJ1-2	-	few	TGTGCCAGCAGCACGACAGCCACCTATGGCTACACCTTC	CASSTTATYGYTF
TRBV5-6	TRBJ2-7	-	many	TGTGCCAGCAGCTACGGACAGAGGAAGTACTTC	CASSYGQRKYF
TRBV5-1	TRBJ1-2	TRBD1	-	TGCGCCAGCAGCTTGGCGGACAGGGTCTATGGCTACACCTTC	CASSLADRVYGYTF
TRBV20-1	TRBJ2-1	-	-	TGCAGTGCTGGCAGGGGGGTCAATGAGCAGTTCTTC	CSAGRGVNEQFF
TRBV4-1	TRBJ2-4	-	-	TGCGCCAGCAGCCAACCCAGGGCCCTAAACATTCAGTGCTTC	CASSQPRALNIQCF
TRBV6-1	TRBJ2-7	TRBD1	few	TGTGCCAGCAGTAGGCGGCAGGGGGACGAGCAGTACTTC	CASSRRQGDEQYF
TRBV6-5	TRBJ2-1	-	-	TGTGCCAGCAGTTACATGGGACTGGGATACGAGCAGTTCTTC	CASSYMGLGYEQFF
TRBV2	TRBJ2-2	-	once	TGTGCCAGCAGTGAAGGCTTAGGACCCCCGGACGGGGAGCCGTTTTTT	CASSEGLGPPDGEPFF
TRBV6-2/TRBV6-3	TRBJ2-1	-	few	TGTGCCAGCAGTTACGGTTCGGGGAATGAGCAGTTCTTC	CASSYGSGNEQFF
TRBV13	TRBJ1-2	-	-	TGTGCCAGCAGCTCCTTCGCCCGTGACTATGGCTACACCTTC	CASSSFARDYGYTF
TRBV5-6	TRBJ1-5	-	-	TGTGCCAGCGCGCGGGGGGACAAGCCCCAGCATTTT	CASARGDKPQHF
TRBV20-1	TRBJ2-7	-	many	TGCAGTGCTATGTACTGGGAATCCGGCAACGAGCAGTACTTC	CSAMYWESGNEQYF
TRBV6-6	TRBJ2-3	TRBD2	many	TGTGCCAGCAGTCTTAGCGGGTGGGGCACAGATACGCAGTATTTT	CASSLSGWGTDTQYF
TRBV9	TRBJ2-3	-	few	TGTGCCAGCAGCCTACCCCGGGAGTATGGCACAGATACGCAGTATTTT	CASSLPREYGTDTQYF
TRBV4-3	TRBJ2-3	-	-	TGCGCCAGCAGCCAAGAAGGTGTTATTGGCGGTAGCACAGATACGCAGTATTTT	CASSQEGVIGGSTDTQYF
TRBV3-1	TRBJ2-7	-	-	TGTGCCAGCAGCCAAGGGAGGGGGTACGAGCAGTACTTC	CASSQGRGYEQYF
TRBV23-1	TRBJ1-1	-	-	TGCGCCAGCAGTCAATCGACAGTTTGGACTGAAGCTTTCTTT	CASSQSTVWTEAFF
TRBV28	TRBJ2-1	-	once	TGTGCCAGCAGTTGGAGGAGCTCCTACAATGAGCAGTTCTTC	CASSWRSSYNEQFF
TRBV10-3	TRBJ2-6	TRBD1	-	TGTGCCATCAAACAGGGGGATAGTGGGGCCAACGTCCTGACTTTC	CAIKQGDSGANVLTF
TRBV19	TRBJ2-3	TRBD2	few	TGTGCCAGTAGTACAGGAGCGGGAGTGGCAGATACGCAGTATTTT	CASSTGAGVADTQYF
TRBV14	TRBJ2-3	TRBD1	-	TGTGCCAGCAGTCAATTACAGGGGGCCACAGATACGCAGTATTTT	CASSQLQGATDTQYF
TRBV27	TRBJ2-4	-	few	TGTGCCAGCAGGGAGTATTTAGCCAAAAACATTCAGTACTTC	CASREYLAKNIQYF
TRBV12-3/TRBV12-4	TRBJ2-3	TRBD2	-	TGTGCCAGCAGTCCCCGCCTAGCGGGAGGGAATACGCAGTATTTT	CASSPRLAGGNTQYF
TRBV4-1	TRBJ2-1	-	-	TGCGCCAGCAGCCAAGCGCCCCTCGATAATGAGCAGTTCTTC	CASSQAPLDNEQFF
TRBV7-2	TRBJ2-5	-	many	TGTGCCAGCAGCTTAGCGGGGTCCGGGGGAGAGACCCAGTACTTC	CASSLAGSGGETQYF
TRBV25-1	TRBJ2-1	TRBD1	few	TGTGCCAGCATAGGTCAGGGGGCTCATGAGCAGTTCTTC	CASIGQGAHEQFF
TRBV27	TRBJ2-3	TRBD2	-	TGTGCCAGCAGTCCTCGGAATCTACTAGCGGGGGGCTATTTT	CASSPRNLLAGGYF
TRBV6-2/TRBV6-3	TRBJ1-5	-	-	TGTGCCAGCAGTCCCGCCGGGACCCGTGGCAGCAATCAGCCCCAGCATTTT	CASSPAGTRGSNQPQHF
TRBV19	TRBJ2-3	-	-	TGTGCCAGTAGTATAGATGCCGGGGTCTCCACAGATACGCAGTATTTT	CASSIDAGVSTDTQYF
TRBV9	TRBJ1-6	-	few	TGTGCCAGCAGCGTAGACCGGGGGCCCGATTCCCCCCTCCACTTT	CASSVDRGPDSPLHF
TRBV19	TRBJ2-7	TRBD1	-	TGTGCCAGTAGTATGGGGACAGGGGTTATCTACGAGCAGTACTTC	CASSMGTGVIYEQYF
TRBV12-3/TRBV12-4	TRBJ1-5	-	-	TGTGCCAGCAGTTTAGCGCCCCAGGGAGGCGTTAGGCCCCAGCATTTT	CASSLAPQGGVRPQHF
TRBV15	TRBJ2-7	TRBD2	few	TGTGCCACCAGCAAATCAGCGGGAGGGCCCTACGAGCAGTACTTC	CATSKSAGGPYEQYF
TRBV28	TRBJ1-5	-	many	TGTGCCAGCAGTTTACTTCCTGTGGGAGATCAGCCCCAGCATTTT	CASSLLPVGDQPQHF
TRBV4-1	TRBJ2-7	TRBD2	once	TGCGCCAGCAGCGGTAGCGGGAGGGACTACGAGCAGTACTTC	CASSGSGRDYEQYF